This T cell receptor beta chain derives from a study of T cell responses to AZD1222 COVID-19 vaccine listed by TCRdb under 2021. For the study in its entirety: Because spike-specific TCR depth and breadth did not differ between the two schedules, AZD1222 recipients who got a second dose at roughly 4 weeks were pooled with those who got a second dose at roughly 12 weeks. A total of under 250 trial participants underwent TCR sequencing, of whom 200 to 220 had received two doses of AZD1222 and around 25 had received two doses of the MenACWY control vaccine. Enrollment into the trials was organized by age into subgroups of 18-55, 56-69 and 70-plus years, and those subgroups contained approximately 160, 26 and 62 TCR-sequenced participants, respectively.

The CDR3 measures 15 amino acids from cysteine to phenylalanine. Left in the record is the CDR3 DNA by itself, 45 bases read in frame from the first base. CDR1 and CDR2 are drawn from the germline V gene (reference sequence): MNHEY, SMNVEV. V drops 5 bases and J drops 6 bases, leaving 19 bases in between. The paper's findings and limits, for the study overall: A significant rise in spike-specific TCR breadth and depth was observed after two AZD1222 doses relative to day 0 and relative to MenACWY recipients. Reportedly, close to half of the unique spike-specific TCRs recognized epitopes lying outside the regions that are mutated in the B.1.351 and B.1.1.7 variants. The 56-69-year group was small, and its depth increase did not reach significance, likely because of low power. Vaccine-associated CD4 TCRs spanned the whole spike protein, with dominant responses in regions 160-218 and 743-854. Conclusions about previously exposed vaccinees are limited, since just five or six AZD1222 recipients were seropositive for SARS-CoV-2 at baseline. Participants were mostly white British, with more females than males. The authors suggested clonal diversity may have been underestimated. Because no samples from the day 14 peak response were available, repertoires could be characterized only after the peak T cell response.

Per the publication, the time point label means: baseline before first vaccination. Vaccinee samples came from UK trials COV001 and COV002, including a single-blind randomized controlled phase 2/3 trial of AZD1222 (ChAdOx1 nCoV-19) in healthy adults. For TCRbeta chain sequencing, PBMC samples were collected from trial participants at day 0 and at day 28 after the second dose. As to this clone: No antigen is known for it. One base away there is no much larger clone; base qualities are not given.

The CDR3 regions of human TCRbeta chains were subjected to immunosequencing. Concerning the study's data processing: TCRs in the repertoires were matched against a reference library of SARS-CoV-2-specific TCRs that had been generated with the MIRA antigen-specificity platform. Breadth was defined as the fraction of unique TCRs that were SARS-CoV-2-associated. Depth was defined as the fraction of total T cells that were SARS-CoV-2-associated. Using the MIRA data, each spike-specific TCR was mapped to the spike region that the TCR reacts to and placed in a CD4 or CD8 class. Log10-transformed breadth and depth values were compared by one-way ANOVA with Sidak's multiple comparisons tests. The table comes from immuneACCESS by way of TCRdb, which keeps in-frame sequences with V and J called. Part of the clones is missing from these tables; in studies checked, under half for an unresolved V gene and the rest for unknown reasons. D and trimming were read from the DNA, whereas the V and J calls and clone size are those reported in that table. The sample table contains around 89,000 clones; only one count was recorded for 80% to 90% of them. Jointly, the top ten make up approximately 10% of the sample.

This TCR was recovered from an adult in good health. The sequence is built from TRBV27 and TRBJ1-1, with the D gene too uncertain to name. Sequenced here: peripheral blood, sampled on day 0 of AZD1222 vaccination. The CDR3 in this case is CASSGQAGAISEAFF. The sequence in DNA is TGTGCCAGCAGTGGCCAGGCGGGTGCCATATCTGAAGCTTTCTTT.